This passage covers 24 T cell receptor beta chains from one sample sequenced in a study of OX40 agonist ivuxolimab in advanced cancers. Library preparation employed the immunoSEQ multiplex PCR assay. TCRdb obtained this table from immuneACCESS and retained in-frame rearrangements with V and J assigned. These tables miss some clones; where compared with another copy, unresolved V genes account for less than half of the shortfall, and the remainder is unexplained. The sample includes 50,000 to 70,000 clones, with 85% to 95% observed a single time. Of the sample, 0.35% to 0.55% is held by the ten largest clones. The sample here was CD4+ or CD8+ T cells sorted from blood, taken in a trial of the OX40 agonist ivuxolimab. Every receptor here comes from an adult with an advanced solid tumor such as melanoma, head and neck, liver or kidney cancer.

V and J are TRBV7-9 and TRBJ1-3; a possible D gene is TRBD1 (6 bases). Deletions cut 5 bases from V and 1 base from J, with 12 bases between. Germline values: CDR1 SEHNR, CDR2 FQNEAQ (reference sequence). The CDR3 extends over 15 amino acids. The CDR3 here is CASSAQGYSGNTIYF. The DNA for the CDR3 is TGTGCCAGCAGCGCTCAGGGGTATTCTGGAAACACCATATATTTT. The full variable domain, its missing parts supplied by reference TRBV7-9 and TRBJ1-3, is DTGVSQNPRHKITKRGQNVTFRCDPISEHNRLYWYRQTLGQGPEFLTYFQNEAQLEKSRLLSDRFSAERPKGSFSTLEIQRTEQGDSAMYLCASSAQGYSGNTIYFGEGSWLTVV.

V gene TRBV6-6 combines with J gene TRBJ2-7; 9 positions agree with TRBD2. CDR1 and CDR2 from the germline V gene are MNHNY and SVGAGI (reference sequence). The CDR3 spans 15 residues. V shed 2 bases, J shed 5 bases, and the junction held 7 bases outside the gene matches. CDR3 in amino acids: CASSYGSGSPHEQYF. The CDR3 region has the DNA TGTGCCAGCAGTTACGGTAGCGGGAGCCCCCACGAGCAGTACTTC.

The genes are TRBV6-5 and TRBJ1-1; TRBD1 matches at 8 bases. This CDR3 has 11 residues. V trimming: 6 bases; J trimming: 11 bases; junction bases outside the gene matches: 5. Germline V gene lookup returns CDR1 MNHEY and CDR2 SVGAGI. Written as DNA, the CDR3 is TGTGCCAGCAGGGACAGGGTCGTTGCTTTCTTT. Protein product: CASRDRVVAFF.

This rearrangement joins TRBV29-1 to TRBJ1-2; D not certain. V was clipped by 6 bases and J by 4 bases, with 9 bases between them. The CDR3 covers 11 residues. Germline V gene sequence: CDR1 SQVTM, CDR2 ANQGSEA. CDR3: CSVPSGYGYTF. The CDR3 DNA follows: TGCAGCGTCCCATCGGGCTATGGCTACACCTTC.

The chain links TRBV4-1 to TRBJ2-1; D remains unclear. The germline CDR1 and CDR2 sequences are MGHRA and YSYEKL. V lost 1 base, J lost 10 bases, and 11 bases lay in between. This CDR3 is 13 amino acids long. The CDR3 DNA sequence: TGCGCCAGCAGCCAAGGGACGGTTTCGGAGCAGTTCTTC. It specifies CASSQGTVSEQFF.

The chain is built from TRBV7-8 and TRBJ1-5, with D perhaps matching TRBD1 (5 bases). This CDR3 has 16 residues. The ends were cut back, 5 bases at V and 5 bases at J, with 19 bases in the middle. Per the germline V gene, CDR1 is SGHVS and CDR2 is FQNEAQ. Written as DNA, the CDR3 is TGTGCCAGCAGCCGCCTCTCGCGGGGGAACCATCAGCCCCAGCATTTT. Amino acid sequence: CASSRLSRGNHQPQHF. Full variable domain (missing parts from reference TRBV7-8 and TRBJ1-5): GAGVSQSPRYKVAKRGQDVALRCDPISGHVSLFWYQQALGQGPEFLTYFQNEAQLDKSGLPSDRFFAERPEGSVSTLKIQRTQQEDSAVYLCASSRLSRGNHQPQHFGDGTRLSIL.

This clone was picked up one time. The V and J genes are TRBV11-2 and TRBJ2-2; D is unresolved. V was shortened by 1 base and J by 1 base, with 4 bases between the two germline ends. This CDR3 region has 14 residues. The germline gives CDR1 SGHAT, CDR2 FQNNGV. The CDR3 DNA sequence: TGTGCCAGCAGCTTAGTGAAGAACACCGGGGAGCTGTTTTTT. This codes for CASSLVKNTGELFF.

J is TRBJ2-1 and V is TRBV6-5; 12 bases fit TRBD2. CDR3 size: 15 residues. Germline V gives CDR1 MNHEY, CDR2 SVGAGI. V gave up 11 bases and J gave up 7 bases; unmatched junction bases: 12. CDR3 nucleotide sequence: TGTGCCTCTAGCGGGAGGGATTACGGTGGGAATGAGCAGTTCTTC. This encodes CASSGRDYGGNEQFF.

V gene TRBV7-9 combines with J gene TRBJ2-5; 9 nucleotides align to TRBD1. The V gene end was trimmed by 4 bases and the J gene end by 2 bases; junction bases not matched to a gene: 8. Looked up from germline, CDR1 is SEHNR and CDR2 is FQNEAQ (reference sequence). The CDR3 has 16 residues. The DNA for the CDR3 is TGTGCCAGCAGCTCCCCCGGGACAGGGACTCAAGAGACCCAGTACTTC. Translation: CASSSPGTGTQETQYF. The full variable domain, its missing parts supplied by reference TRBV7-9 and TRBJ2-5, is DTGVSQNPRHKITKRGQNVTFRCDPISEHNRLYWYRQTLGQGPEFLTYFQNEAQLEKSRLLSDRFSAERPKGSFSTLEIQRTEQGDSAMYLCASSSPGTGTQETQYFGPGTRLLVL.

The rearrangement joins TRBV18 to TRBJ1-1; 7 nucleotides match TRBD1. Trimming cost V 3 bases and J 2 bases; bases outside gene matches: 6. CDR1 and CDR2 (germline): KGHSH, LQKENI. This CDR3 has 15 amino acids. The CDR3 DNA reads as TGTGCCAGCTCACCCCAGGGGGGATCTAACACTGAAGCTTTCTTT. This translates into CASSPQGGSNTEAFF.

CDR3 amino acids: CASSVGKGSYEQYF. Written as DNA, the CDR3 is TGTGCCAGCAGCGTAGGGAAGGGCTCCTACGAGCAGTACTTC. This rearrangement joins TRBV9 to TRBJ2-7; D remains unclear. The V gene's germline CDR1 is SGDLS and CDR2 YYNGEE. V lost 0 bases to trimming and J lost 0 bases, with 7 bases between them. The CDR3 has 14 residues.

The chain has TRBV9 and TRBJ1-4; 8 nucleotides match TRBD1. From germline, CDR1 is SGDLS and CDR2 YYNGEE. The V gene end was trimmed by 3 bases and the J gene end by 8 bases; junction bases not matched to a gene: 6. This CDR3 has 14 residues. For the CDR3, the DNA is TGTGCCAGCAGCGCCCGACAGGGGAACGAAAAACTGTTTTTT. This sequence encodes CASSARQGNEKLFF.

The chain links TRBV6-5 to TRBJ2-1; 9 positions match TRBD1. The CDR3 has 15 residues. The V and J ends lost 6 bases and 6 bases, in that order; junction bases with no gene match: 9. CDR1 MNHEY and CDR2 SVGAGI come from the germline V gene. The CDR3 here is CASRDDRGIGNEQFF. CDR3 coding DNA: TGTGCCAGCAGGGACGACAGGGGGATCGGCAATGAGCAGTTCTTC.

This clone turned up a few times. The CDR3 sequence: CASSGIKSTGELFF. In DNA form, the CDR3 reads TGTGCCAGCAGTGGTATCAAGAGCACCGGGGAGCTGTTTTTT. The chain has TRBV2 and TRBJ2-2; D unclear. V shed 4 bases and J shed 4 bases, with 10 bases lying between them. The CDR3 is made up of 14 amino acids. The germline CDR1 and CDR2 sequences are SNHLY and FYNNEI.

This chain links TRBV7-6 with TRBJ1-3, with D possibly TRBD1 on 6 matching bases. The CDR3 runs to 20 residues. Germline V CDR1 and CDR2: SGHVS, FNYEAQ. Trimming removed 5 bases at V and 2 bases at J, with 28 bases between. The CDR3: CASSQLRNTGSAEPGNTIYF. The CDR3 bases are TGTGCCAGCAGCCAATTAAGAAACACAGGGTCTGCGGAACCTGGAAACACCATATATTTT. The whole variable domain, remainder taken from reference TRBV7-6 and TRBJ1-3, is GAGVSQSPRYKVTKRGQDVALRCDPISGHVSLYWYRQALGQGPEFLTYFNYEAQQDKSGLPNDRFSAERPEGSISTLTIQRTEQRDSAMYRCASSQLRNTGSAEPGNTIYFGEGSWLTVV.

As concerns this clone: Within the sample, other DNA sequences also encode this same CDR3. The chain combines TRBV25-1 with TRBJ1-1, with D possibly being TRBD1 (5 bases). The CDR3 contains 12 residues. Germline values: CDR1 MGHDK, CDR2 SYGVNS. V lost 6 bases to trimming and J lost 7 bases, with 12 bases between them. CDR3 nucleotide sequence: TGTGCCAGCAGGGGGGGTTGGAGTGAAGCTTTCTTT. Its protein product is CASRGGWSEAFF.

The V and J genes are TRBV27 and TRBJ2-4, with D possibly matching TRBD1 (6 bases). The CDR3 totals 19 residues. Germline CDR1 reads MNHEY; CDR2 reads SMNVEV (reference sequence). Trimming cost V 3 bases and J 0 bases, with 21 bases left between them. CDR3 coding DNA: TGTGCCAGCAGTTTGGACGGAAAGGGACACACACTAGCCAAAAACATTCAGTACTTC. It translates to CASSLDGKGHTLAKNIQYF.

To note about this clone: A read error may produce the germline difference seen at one junction end. The J gene is TRBJ2-1, the V gene TRBV7-6, with D tentatively TRBD2 (5 bases). Germline V CDR1 and CDR2: SGHVS, FNYEAQ. The CDR3 runs 13 residues. The CDR3 region is CASSPEPGWRTVF. Here the CDR3 DNA reads TGTGCCAGCAGCCCGGAGCCGGGGTGGAGGACGGTCTTC.

This sequence joins TRBV5-1 and TRBJ2-1, with D possibly called TRBD1 or TRBD2 (5 bases each). Germline V CDR1 and CDR2: SGHRS, YFSETQ. The length of the CDR3 is 15 residues. The germline V and J ends were trimmed by 4 bases and 4 bases, with 15 bases remaining between them. CDR3 protein: CASSVGDELYNEQFF. The DNA of the CDR3 is TGCGCCAGCAGCGTGGGGGACGAACTATACAATGAGCAGTTCTTC.

The chain has TRBV6-4 and TRBJ2-1, with 9 bases matching TRBD1. The CDR3 has 15 residues. Germline V gene sequence: CDR1 MRHNA, CDR2 SNTAGT. J was trimmed by 3 bases and V by 3 bases; bases with no gene match: 3. CDR3 bases: TGTGCCAGCAGTGAACAGGGGGCGGGCTACAATGAGCAGTTCTTC. Residues: CASSEQGAGYNEQFF.

This clone appeared a single time. The chain has TRBV6-5 and TRBJ2-3; 7 nucleotides line up with TRBD1. This CDR3 is built from 15 residues. The trim removed 7 bases at V and 10 bases at J, leaving 17 bases unmatched. CDR1 is MNHEY, CDR2 SVGAGI, per germline. CDR3 amino acids: CASTPTTSSGQAQYF. CDR3 nucleotide sequence: TGTGCCAGCACTCCCACAACGTCCTCCGGACAGGCGCAGTATTTT.

The chain has TRBV20-1 and TRBJ1-1; the match to TRBD1 covers 8 bases. CDR1 DFQATT and CDR2 SNEGSKA come from the germline V gene (reference sequence). CDR3 length equals 11 residues. The V and J ends lost 5 bases and 8 bases, in that order; junction bases with no gene match: 4. CDR3 in amino acids: CSALDREEAFF. In DNA form, the CDR3 reads TGCAGTGCTTTGGACAGGGAGGAAGCTTTCTTT.

The V and J genes are TRBV5-1 and TRBJ2-3, with D possibly matching TRBD2 (6 bases). Germline CDR1 reads SGHRS; CDR2 reads YFSETQ. The CDR3 spans 15 residues. Trimming left V 2 bases short and J 2 bases short, with 12 bases between. The CDR3 nucleotides are TGCGCCAGCAGCTTCGGGACTTCCAACACAGATACGCAGTATTTT. Amino acid sequence: CASSFGTSNTDTQYF.

The V gene is TRBV11-2, the J gene TRBJ1-1; D is undetermined. V was trimmed by 8 bases and J by 4 bases, leaving 8 bases between them. This CDR3 region has 11 residues. CDR1 SGHAT and CDR2 FQNNGV come from the germline V gene. As DNA, the CDR3 is TGTGCCAGCGGGCGAGGCACTGAAGCTTTCTTT. Protein product: CASGRGTEAFF.